The entry below gives a single T cell receptor beta chain sequence along with its context. The data were taken from a study of blood T cell repertoires in COVID-19. Study at large: Whether acute or convalescent, the COVID-19 samples came from the United States, Italy and Spain.

CDR3 length: 12 amino acids. Germline V gene lookup returns CDR1 GTSNPN and CDR2 SVGIG (reference sequence). V shed 4 bases and J shed 3 bases, with 7 bases lying between them. This table comes from immunoSEQ multiplex PCR, and its TCRdb copy is limited to in-frame clones, with some not included. Here the sample spans over 150,000 clones, around 81% being singletons. The rearrangement links TRBV30 to TRBJ1-5, with TRBD1 as a possible D gene (6 bases). The source material was peripheral blood. This sequence was found in an elderly woman with COVID-19, enrolled during active disease. CDR3 in amino acids: CAWTGDNQPQHF. CDR3 nucleotides: TGTGCCTGGACAGGGGACAATCAGCCCCAGCATTTT.